Following are 21 T cell receptor beta chains from one sample sequenced in a study of blood T cell repertoires in COVID-19. TCRdb's copy holds only in-frame clones and misses some; the assay was immunoSEQ multiplex PCR. This table holds 100,000 to 150,000 clones, less than 90% found once. Input material: peripheral blood. The receptors here all came from a man older than 75 with active or convalescent COVID-19.

This chain joins TRBV29-1 and TRBJ1-2, with TRBD1 as a possible D gene (5 bases). Germline V gene sequence: CDR1 SQVTM, CDR2 ANQGSEA. The CDR3 is 13 residues long. V was trimmed by 4 bases and J by 3 bases, leaving 12 bases between them. CDR3 in DNA: TGCAGCGTTGCCCCCAGGGTTGACTATGGCTACACCTTC. Translation gives CSVAPRVDYGYTF.

This clone appeared a few times. This chain links TRBV5-6 with TRBJ1-2; TRBD1 matches at 12 bases. The germline CDR1 and CDR2 sequences are SGHDT and YYEEEE. The CDR3 is made up of 16 amino acids. J gave up 7 bases and V 1 base, and 8 bases lay outside the gene matches. CDR3 DNA: TGTGCCAGCAGCTTGTACCTCGGGACAGGGGGCCGTGGCTACACCTTC. It encodes CASSLYLGTGGRGYTF.

As to this clone: Different DNA sequences within this sample yield the same CDR3. CDR3 residues: CASSVGQGAIYGYTF. The CDR3 DNA follows: TGTGCCAGCAGCGTAGGGCAGGGGGCTATCTATGGCTACACCTTC. The chain couples TRBV9 to TRBJ1-2; 8 bases line up with TRBD1. The CDR3 sequence is 15 residues long. Germline lookup yields CDR1 SGDLS and CDR2 YYNGEE. The J segment lost 4 bases and the V segment lost 0 bases, leaving 5 bases of the junction unmatched.

This clone has a single count. CDR3 bases: TGTGCCAGCAGCTGGGGAGTTTCGAACTATGGCTACACCTTC. It codes for CASSWGVSNYGYTF. The V and J genes are TRBV14 and TRBJ1-2; D not certain. CDR1 is SGHDN, CDR2 FVKESK, per germline. Trimming stripped 5 bases from V and 2 bases from J, with 12 bases between. The CDR3 sequence is 14 residues long.

V usage is TRBV6-4 and J usage is TRBJ1-2; TRBD1 agrees at 7 bases. Trimming removed 0 bases from V and 5 bases from J; junction bases left unmatched: 6. Looked up from germline, CDR1 is MRHNA and CDR2 is SNTAGT. CDR3 length: 15 residues. CDR3 DNA: TGTGCCAGCAGTGACTCCGCGGAGACAGGGTATGGCTACACCTTC. This translates into CASSDSAETGYGYTF.

The chain uses TRBV5-8 and TRBJ1-6, with 9 bases identical to TRBD1. The CDR3 is made up of 14 amino acids. The trim removed 4 bases at V and 7 bases at J, leaving 3 bases unmatched. Germline CDR1 SGHTS, CDR2 YDEGEE. The CDR3 region has the DNA TGTGCCAGCAGCAGACAGGGGGTGAATTCACCCCTCCACTTT. It specifies CASSRQGVNSPLHF.

The gene calls are TRBV5-5 and TRBJ1-2; 9 bases agree with TRBD1. The CDR3 runs to 15 residues. The V gene end was trimmed by 5 bases and the J gene end by 4 bases; junction bases not matched to a gene: 9. CDR1 SGHKS and CDR2 YYEKEE come from the germline V gene (reference sequence). The CDR3, as DNA: TGTGCCAGCAGTCTGGGACAGGGAGGTCCCTATGGCTACACCTTC. Its protein is CASSLGQGGPYGYTF.

V and J are TRBV12-3 or TRBV12-4 and TRBJ1-2; D might be TRBD1 (5 bases). This CDR3 comprises 12 residues. V shed 6 bases and J shed 4 bases, with 9 bases lying between them. CDR3 region: CASSPDSYGYTF. CDR3 sequence (DNA): TGTGCCAGCAGCCCCGACAGCTATGGCTACACCTTC.

The chain uses TRBV6-6 and TRBJ2-2, with D perhaps TRBD1 (6 bases). Germline V lookup: CDR1 MNHNY, CDR2 SVGAGI (reference sequence). The length of the CDR3 is 13 residues. Trimming took off 7 bases at V and 7 bases at J, with 13 bases between the two ends. The CDR3 spells CASTMGAFGELFF. The CDR3 nucleotides read TGTGCCAGCACTATGGGGGCCTTCGGGGAGCTGTTTTTT.

This chain uses TRBV6-2 or TRBV6-3 with TRBJ2-2; perhaps TRBD2 as D (7 bases). V lost 6 bases and J lost 6, with 11 bases in between. CDR1 and CDR2 from the germline V gene are MNHEY and SVGEGT. This CDR3 spans 13 amino acids. The CDR3, as DNA: TGTGCCAGCAGCCCCGGGGGGCCCGGGGAGCTGTTTTTT. Its protein product is CASSPGGPGELFF.

This sequence joins TRBV27 and TRBJ2-7, with 9 bases aligning to TRBD1. Germline trimming cut 5 bases from V and 2 bases from J; bases unmatched to any gene: 10. The CDR3 runs to 16 residues. Germline V gives CDR1 MNHEY, CDR2 SMNVEV (reference sequence). CDR3 residues: CASSPSGTGRTYEQYF. The CDR3 DNA follows: TGTGCCAGCAGTCCCTCCGGGACAGGGAGGACCTACGAGCAGTACTTC.

The chain joins TRBV9 to TRBJ2-1; TRBD2 matches 8 bases. CDR3 length: 13 amino acids. CDR1 SGDLS and CDR2 YYNGEE come from the germline V gene. The junction had 2 bases not matched to a gene; V was cut back by 0 bases and J by 9 bases. The CDR3 nucleotides read TGTGCCAGCAGCGTAGCGGGAGGGATTGAGCAGTTCTTC. Translated, it gives CASSVAGGIEQFF. The variable domain in full, with the rest retrieved from reference TRBV9 and TRBJ2-1, is DSGVTQTPKHLITATGQRVTLRCSPRSGDLSVYWYQQSLDQGLQFLIQYYNGEERAKGNILERFSAQQFPDLHSELNLSSLELGDSALYFCASSVAGGIEQFFGPGTRLTVL.

The chain uses TRBV5-1 and TRBJ2-5; 12 bases are shared with TRBD2. CDR3 length: 16 residues. V gave up 1 base and J gave up 5 bases; unmatched junction bases: 6. The germline gives CDR1 SGHRS, CDR2 YFSETQ. The CDR3 coding sequence is TGCGCCAGCAGCTTGTCTAGCGGGGGGGCTGGGGAGACCCAGTACTTC. It yields the protein CASSLSSGGAGETQYF.

The V gene is TRBV6-5, the J gene TRBJ1-1; 9 nucleotides line up with TRBD1. The germline V gene has CDR1 MNHEY and CDR2 SVGAGI. This CDR3 contains 13 residues. The V segment lost 5 bases and the J segment 5 bases; nucleotides outside the gene matches: 3. The DNA of the CDR3 is TGTGCCAGCAGTCGGGACAGGGAAACTGAAGCTTTCTTT. Protein: CASSRDRETEAFF.

The chain joins TRBV11-2 to TRBJ2-2, with 7 bases that match TRBD1. CDR1 SGHAT and CDR2 FQNNGV come from the germline V gene. This CDR3 has 15 residues. J gave up 4 bases and V 2 bases, and 4 bases lay outside the gene matches. CDR3 nucleotides: TGTGCCAGCAGCTTACGACAGGGCGGCACCGGGGAGCTGTTTTTT. It translates to CASSLRQGGTGELFF.

The rearrangement joins TRBV2 to TRBJ2-6, with D perhaps TRBD1 (5 bases). Per the germline V gene, CDR1 is SNHLY and CDR2 is FYNNEI. The CDR3 has 17 amino acids. Trimming removed 2 bases from V and 1 base from J, with 12 bases in between. The CDR3 DNA reads TGTGCCAGCAGTGAACTAGGGGTCGGTTCTGGGGCCAACGTCCTGACTTTC. Encoded protein: CASSELGVGSGANVLTF.

The chain employs TRBV15 and TRBJ1-5; D gene unclear. V lost 0 bases to trimming and J lost 4 bases, with 10 bases between them. This CDR3 spans 15 amino acids. Germline CDR1 is LNHNV and CDR2 is YYDKDF (reference sequence). The CDR3 bases are TGTGCCACCAGCAGAGATGGAAGGAGGAATCAGCCCCAGCATTTT. Translated: CATSRDGRRNQPQHF.

The chain links TRBV30 to TRBJ1-6; D call uncertain. The CDR3 loop spans 15 amino acids. V was clipped by 4 bases and J by 8 bases, with 18 bases between them. In germline, CDR1 is GTSNPN, CDR2 SVGIG (reference sequence). The CDR3 here is CAWTLEKGVHSPLHF. CDR3 nucleotides: TGTGCCTGGACACTCGAAAAGGGAGTACATTCACCCCTCCACTTT. Variable domain in full (rest from reference TRBV30 and TRBJ1-6): SQTIHQWPATLVQPVGSPLSLECTVEGTSNPNLYWYRQAAGRGLQLLFYSVGIGQISSEVPQNLSASRPQDRQFILSSKKLLLSDSGFYLCAWTLEKGVHSPLHFGNGTRLTVT.

The chain joins TRBV4-2 to TRBJ1-4; 9 nucleotides line up with TRBD1. Germline CDR1 is LGHNA and CDR2 is YNFKEQ. Trimming cost V 1 base and J 8 bases; bases outside gene matches: 5. This CDR3 is built from 15 residues. For the CDR3, the DNA is TGTGCCAGCAGCCAAGCCTTGGGGACAGGGGAAAAACTGTTTTTT. Translated, it gives CASSQALGTGEKLFF.

V and J are TRBV11-3 and TRBJ2-7; 11 bases are shared with TRBD2. This CDR3 is 18 amino acids long. V was clipped by 6 bases and J by 2 bases; unmatched bases: 15. Per the germline V gene, CDR1 is SGHNT and CDR2 is YENEEA. CDR3 loop: CASSRGTSGRPDAYEQYF. CDR3 in DNA: TGTGCCAGCAGTCGCGGGACTAGCGGTCGCCCGGATGCCTACGAGCAGTACTTC.

The chain uses TRBV27 and TRBJ2-7; 10 bases fit TRBD1. CDR1 is MNHEY, CDR2 SMNVEV, per germline (reference sequence). The CDR3 sequence is 14 residues long. The ends lost 4 bases at V and 2 bases at J; junction bases unmatched: 2. CDR3 protein: CASSWGQGTYEQYF. The CDR3 coding sequence is TGTGCCAGCAGTTGGGGACAGGGGACCTACGAGCAGTACTTC.